The 12 T cell receptor beta chains below come from one sample, sequenced in a study of post-analysis software for immune sequencing data. These TCRs' antigens remain unknown. Whole-study findings and limits: Patients had higher frequencies than controls of about 5 TRBV segments, including TRBV5-6, TRBV5-1 and TRBV20-1.

Unique-molecular-identifier-tagged TCR beta cDNA libraries were used. TCRdb passed the PCR reads through MiXCR, listing each CDR3 protein once. The data hold roughly 400,000 distinct CDR3 sequences, with 39% observed a single time. The sample taken for sequencing was blood. The receptors come from a girl aged 2 to 9 with multiple sclerosis.

The rearrangement uses TRBV29-1 and TRBJ2-7, with 9 positions matching TRBD1. J lost 2 bases, V lost 6 bases, and 5 bases had no gene match. The CDR3 runs 13 residues. The V gene's germline CDR1 is SQVTM and CDR2 ANQGSEA. CDR3 region: CSVRQGETYEQYF. In nucleotides, the CDR3 is TGCAGCGTCCGACAGGGGGAAACCTACGAGCAGTACTTC.

The chain couples TRBV28 to TRBJ2-2; 8 positions agree with TRBD1. Germline CDR1 is MDHEN and CDR2 is SYDVKM. This CDR3 contains 16 residues. V shed 3 bases, J shed 5 bases, and the junction held 8 bases outside the gene matches. The CDR3 coding sequence is TGTGCCAGCAGTTTTCCGGACAGGGCTGCGACCGGGGAGCTGTTTTTT. Protein product: CASSFPDRAATGELFF.

This clonotype was counted a few times. This chain joins TRBV12-3 or TRBV12-4 and TRBJ2-7; 8 nucleotides align to TRBD2. This CDR3 contains 16 residues. The J segment lost 0 bases and the V segment lost 5 bases, leaving 9 bases of the junction unmatched. In nucleotides, the CDR3 is TGTGCCAGCAGTCCTAACCCGGGACTAGGCTCCTACGAGCAGTACTTC. Its translation is CASSPNPGLGSYEQYF.

This clonotype was found a few times. This chain uses TRBV7-9 with TRBJ2-1; 15 nucleotides align to TRBD2. Germline V CDR1 and CDR2: SEHNR, FQNEAQ (reference sequence). With V trimmed by 6 bases and J by 2 bases, 11 bases remained unmatched. The CDR3 length is 19 residues. CDR3 loop: CASRPPGLAGGNPYNEQFF. The CDR3 DNA reads TGTGCCAGCAGACCACCGGGACTAGCGGGAGGCAACCCCTACAATGAGCAGTTCTTC. The complete variable domain, with remaining parts taken from reference TRBV7-9 and TRBJ2-1, reads DTGVSQNPRHKITKRGQNVTFRCDPISEHNRLYWYRQTLGQGPEFLTYFQNEAQLEKSRLLSDRFSAERPKGSFSTLEIQRTEQGDSAMYLCASRPPGLAGGNPYNEQFFGPGTRLTVL.

This chain links TRBV20-1 with TRBJ1-5, with D perhaps TRBD1 (6 bases). This CDR3 is built from 17 residues. V was cut by 1 base and J by 0 bases, with 16 bases left in between. CDR1 DFQATT and CDR2 SNEGSKA come from the germline V gene (reference sequence). CDR3 in amino acids: CSARVAGAVYSNQPQHF. CDR3 sequence (DNA): TGCAGTGCTAGAGTCGCAGGGGCGGTGTATAGCAATCAGCCCCAGCATTTT.

The chain combines TRBV5-1 with TRBJ2-1; 8 bases line up with TRBD1. Germline assignment: CDR1 SGHRS and CDR2 YFSETQ. J gave up 4 bases and V 3 bases, and 3 bases lay outside the gene matches. The CDR3 spans 14 residues. CDR3 loop: CASSSRQGYNEQFF. The CDR3 DNA follows: TGCGCCAGCAGCTCACGACAGGGGTACAATGAGCAGTTCTTC.

This clonotype was detected a few times. The V call is TRBV4-1, the J call TRBJ2-3; D uncertain. The CDR3 loop spans 17 amino acids. The V and J ends lost 2 bases and 0 bases respectively, with 15 bases between them. CDR1 and CDR2 (germline): MGHRA, YSYEKL. The chain's CDR3 is CASSQPESGASTDTQYF. CDR3 sequence (DNA): TGCGCCAGCAGCCAACCCGAGTCGGGCGCCAGCACAGATACGCAGTATTTT.

This chain links TRBV5-1 with TRBJ2-4; D is possibly TRBD1 or TRBD2 (6 bases each). The CDR3 is 16 amino acids. Per germline, CDR1 SGHRS and CDR2 YFSETQ. The V gene lost 4 bases and the J gene lost 0 bases, with 14 bases spanning the gap. In DNA, the CDR3 is TGCGCCAGCAGCGAAAAGGGGGGTATAGCCAAAAACATTCAGTACTTC. It codes for CASSEKGGIAKNIQYF.

The chain links TRBV5-6 to TRBJ1-2; 8 positions agree with TRBD1. V shed 4 bases, J shed 8 bases, and the junction held 16 bases outside the gene matches. Germline CDR1 SGHDT, CDR2 YYEEEE. This CDR3 has 16 residues. In DNA form, the CDR3 reads TGTGCCAGCAGCCAATTGACCGAGACAGGGGTTGTGGGCTACACCTTC. It is translated as CASSQLTETGVVGYTF.

The sample holds a few counts of this clonotype. The chain combines TRBV20-1 with TRBJ1-1; D unclear. Trimming took off 6 bases at V and 0 bases at J, with 20 bases between the two ends. Per germline, CDR1 DFQATT and CDR2 SNEGSKA (reference sequence). This CDR3 comprises 16 residues. The CDR3 region has the DNA TGCAGTGCCAGCCTCGATGTGCGGAGTTTGAACACTGAAGCTTTCTTT. Amino acids: CSASLDVRSLNTEAFF.

The chain carries TRBV5-1 and TRBJ2-7, with unresolved D. With the DNA end fitting TRBJ2-5 better, the J assignment may be wrong. The CDR3 extends over 18 amino acids. Germline V gene sequence: CDR1 SGHRS, CDR2 YFSETQ. CDR3 amino acids: CASSSRPGTTYLTETQYF. CDR3 sequence (DNA): TGCGCCAGCAGCTCTCGTCCCGGTACTACATATTTGACGGAGACCCAGTACTTC.

A few counts support this clonotype. A read error may produce the germline difference seen at one junction end. The chain combines TRBV12-3 or TRBV12-4 with TRBJ2-7; TRBD2 aligns across 14 bases. The CDR3 length is 13 residues. The CDR3 nucleotides read TGTGCCGGCAGGGGGACTAGCGGGAGCGAGCAGTACTTC. Residues: CAGRGTSGSEQYF.